A selection of T cell receptor beta chains follows, all from one sample in a study of blood T cell repertoires in COVID-19. Assay used: immunoSEQ multiplex PCR; TCRdb lists only in-frame clones, some missing. The data hold around 100,000 clones, with roughly 87% observed a single time. Sequencing was done on a sample of peripheral blood. These receptor sequences come from a human donor in a cohort sampled during active COVID-19. Each CDR3 is given with its conserved first and last residue. A D gene is named only where the DNA matches it firmly. A clone size is listed for some rows: how often the clone was seen (once, few, many), or a class if it is expanded.

abundance	d_gene	j_gene	v_gene	len	CDR3aa	CDR3nt
NA	TRBD1	TRBJ1-4	TRBV13	17	CASSLGTDGQGSEKLFF	TGTGCCAGCAGCTTAGGTACGGATGGACAGGGGAGTGAAAAACTGTTTTTT
NA	NA	TRBJ2-3	TRBV28	16	CASSPIRGERTDTQYF	TGTGCCAGCAGCCCCATCAGGGGGGAGAGAACAGATACGCAGTATTTT
NA	NA	TRBJ2-1	TRBV12-3/TRBV12-4	13	CASSLVGADEQFF	TGTGCCAGCAGTTTGGTCGGAGCTGATGAGCAGTTCTTC
NA	NA	TRBJ1-1	TRBV29-1	10	CSVRTDEAFF	TGCAGCGTACGGACAGATGAAGCTTTCTTT
NA	NA	TRBJ2-1	TRBV19	16	CASSIAGGRADNEQFF	TGTGCCAGTAGTATAGCAGGCGGCAGGGCTGACAATGAGCAGTTCTTC
NA	TRBD2	TRBJ2-1	TRBV5-4	12	CASSSLSGNQFF	TGTGCCAGCAGCTCCTTGAGCGGGAATCAGTTCTTC
NA	TRBD1	TRBJ2-7	TRBV19	16	CASSIVGTGDTYEQYF	TGTGCCAGTAGTATAGTAGGTACAGGGGATACCTACGAGCAGTACTTC
NA	TRBD2	TRBJ2-7	TRBV3-1/TRBV3-2	14	CASSQEVWGGEQYF	TGTGCCAGCAGCCAAGAGGTCTGGGGGGGAGAGCAGTACTTC
NA	TRBD1	TRBJ2-7	TRBV4-1	14	CASSQVTGPYEQYF	TGCGCCAGCAGCCAGGTGACAGGGCCATACGAGCAGTACTTC
NA	NA	TRBJ2-2	TRBV19	13	CASRNLYGGELFF	TGTGCCAGTAGGAACCTGTACGGGGGGGAGCTGTTTTTT
NA	TRBD1	TRBJ2-2	TRBV10-2	15	CASSERGTGGGELFF	TGCGCCAGCAGTGAGAGGGGGACAGGGGGCGGGGAGCTGTTTTTT
NA	NA	TRBJ1-1	TRBV20-1	11	CSPIGNTEAFF	TGCAGTCCTATCGGTAACACTGAAGCTTTCTTT
NA	TRBD1	TRBJ2-4	TRBV6-5	13	CASRRGQVNIQYF	TGTGCCAGCAGAAGGGGACAGGTAAACATTCAGTACTTC
NA	TRBD2	TRBJ2-7	TRBV4-1	16	CASSQLAGGRSYEQYF	TGCGCCAGCAGCCAGTTAGCGGGGGGGAGGTCCTACGAGCAGTACTTC
few	NA	TRBJ2-1	TRBV11-2	14	CASSQSWTTNEQFF	TGTGCCAGCAGCCAGAGTTGGACTACCAATGAGCAGTTCTTC
once	TRBD2	TRBJ2-1	TRBV19	18	CASFPGLVRRDSYNEQFF	TGTGCCAGTTTCCCGGGACTAGTCCGGAGAGACTCCTACAATGAGCAGTTCTTC
NA	TRBD1	TRBJ1-3	TRBV6-1	15	CASSEGTGYGNTIYF	TGTGCCAGCAGTGAAGGGACAGGATATGGAAACACCATATATTTT
NA	TRBD2	TRBJ2-3	TRBV13	18	CASSQTSWTSGSTDTQYF	TGTGCCAGCAGCCAAACGTCGTGGACTAGCGGTAGCACAGATACGCAGTATTTT
NA	NA	TRBJ2-1	TRBV9	14	CASSVGGSNNEQFF	TGTGCCAGCAGCGTAGGTGGTAGCAACAATGAGCAGTTCTTC
NA	NA	TRBJ2-7	TRBV5-5	11	CASSFTYEQYF	TGTGCCAGCAGCTTTACTTACGAGCAGTACTTC
NA	NA	TRBJ1-1	TRBV7-9	18	CASSGDRLRGRKNTEAFF	TGTGCCAGCAGCGGAGACAGGCTACGTGGACGGAAGAACACTGAAGCTTTCTTT
NA	NA	TRBJ2-7	TRBV5-1	16	CASSLSSSTTFYEQYF	TGCGCCAGCAGCTTGTCTAGCTCAACCACCTTCTACGAGCAGTACTTC
NA	TRBD2	TRBJ2-7	TRBV4-1	21	CASSLLGADLREFPVLTKQYF	TGCGCCAGCAGCCTTCTTGGGGCGGACTTGCGGGAGTTCCCAGTTCTTACGAAGCAGTACTTC
NA	TRBD2	TRBJ2-2	TRBV24-1	16	CATSDVGLVEAGELFF	TGTGCCACCAGTGATGTGGGACTAGTAGAAGCCGGGGAGCTGTTTTTT
NA	TRBD2	TRBJ2-3	TRBV11-3	16	CASSSGLAASTDTQYF	TGTGCCAGCAGCTCCGGACTAGCGGCTTCCACAGATACGCAGTATTTT
NA	NA	TRBJ2-1	TRBV12-2	14	CASEELAGFNEQFF	TGTGCAAGTGAGGAACTAGCGGGTTTCAATGAGCAGTTCTTC
NA	NA	TRBJ1-2	TRBV12-3/TRBV12-4	13	CASSTDLGSGYTF	TGTGCCAGCAGCACCGACCTCGGGAGTGGCTACACCTTC
once	TRBD2	TRBJ2-5	TRBV5-1	19	CASSPRTSGGPLLRETQYF	TGCGCCAGCAGCCCCAGGACTAGCGGGGGCCCACTCCTCCGGGAGACCCAGTACTTC
once	TRBD1	TRBJ1-3	TRBV5-1	16	CASSFLGGSSGNTIYF	TGCGCCAGCAGCTTTCTAGGGGGCTCCTCCGGAAACACCATATATTTT
NA	NA	TRBJ1-5	TRBV19	13	CASSIRVYQPQHF	TGTGCCAGTAGTATCAGGGTGTATCAGCCCCAGCATTTT
NA	TRBD2	TRBJ2-3	TRBV5-1	20	CASSAKLAGDVPGGTDTQYF	TGCGCCAGCAGCGCAAAACTAGCGGGAGATGTACCTGGTGGCACAGATACGCAGTATTTT
NA	TRBD1	TRBJ2-5	TRBV3-1/TRBV3-2	14	CASSQGDSPNTQYF	TGTGCCAGCAGCCAGGGGGACAGCCCCAATACCCAGTACTTC
NA	TRBD1	TRBJ2-7	TRBV6-6	15	CASSSAGTVYDEQYF	TGTGCCAGCAGTTCAGCCGGGACAGTCTACGACGAGCAGTACTTC
NA	NA	TRBJ2-1	TRBV6-5	14	CASSLAGGYNEQFF	TGTGCCAGCAGTTTGGCAGGCGGGTACAATGAGCAGTTCTTC
NA	TRBD1	TRBJ2-5	TRBV28	15	CASTLGGTGMKTQYF	TGTGCCAGCACCTTGGGAGGGACAGGGATGAAGACCCAGTACTTC
NA	TRBD2	TRBJ2-1	TRBV7-8	16	CASSLGWGLAENEQFF	TGTGCCAGCAGCTTAGGCTGGGGACTAGCGGAAAATGAGCAGTTCTTC
NA	NA	TRBJ1-3	TRBV28	16	CASSSPGGDSGNTIYF	TGTGCCAGCAGCTCCCCGGGAGGAGACTCTGGAAACACCATATATTTT
once	NA	TRBJ2-2	TRBV6-4	14	CASALGLGTGELFF	TGTGCCAGCGCATTGGGTCTAGGCACCGGGGAGCTGTTTTTT
NA	TRBD1	TRBJ1-1	TRBV6-5	16	CASSYSRRTGGLEAFF	TGTGCCAGCAGTTACTCGAGGAGGACAGGGGGCCTTGAAGCTTTCTTT
once	NA	TRBJ1-1	TRBV5-1	14	CASSWKGTDTEAFF	TGCGCCAGCAGCTGGAAAGGTACAGACACTGAAGCTTTCTTT
NA	TRBD2	TRBJ2-1	TRBV19	17	CASSPGTSGRDDNEQFF	TGTGCCAGTAGTCCCGGGACTAGCGGGAGGGATGACAATGAGCAGTTCTTC